This entry is about one T cell receptor beta chain. This record comes from a study of PD-L1 blockade in urothelial cancer. Study in general: From 2014, patients received atezolizumab, given as 1,200 mg intravenously every 3 weeks. Anywhere from 0 to 3 prior chemotherapy regimens had been received by patients.

V dropped 2 bases and J dropped 3 bases, with 8 bases sitting between them. Germline CDR1 KGHSH, CDR2 LQKENI. The CDR3 loop spans 13 amino acids. The data were produced by immunoSEQ multiplex PCR, yet TCRdb's version contains in-frame clones alone and is incomplete. The table includes about 690 clones, approximately 40% detected once. The material sequenced was tumor tissue, taken before atezolizumab (anti-PD-L1) treatment. The gene calls are TRBV18 and TRBJ2-7, with D uncertain. The TCR was taken from an elderly woman with urothelial cancer. This CDR3 reads CASSPTGGYEQYF. In nucleotides, the CDR3 is TGTGCCAGCTCACCAACTGGCGGCTACGAGCAGTACTTC.